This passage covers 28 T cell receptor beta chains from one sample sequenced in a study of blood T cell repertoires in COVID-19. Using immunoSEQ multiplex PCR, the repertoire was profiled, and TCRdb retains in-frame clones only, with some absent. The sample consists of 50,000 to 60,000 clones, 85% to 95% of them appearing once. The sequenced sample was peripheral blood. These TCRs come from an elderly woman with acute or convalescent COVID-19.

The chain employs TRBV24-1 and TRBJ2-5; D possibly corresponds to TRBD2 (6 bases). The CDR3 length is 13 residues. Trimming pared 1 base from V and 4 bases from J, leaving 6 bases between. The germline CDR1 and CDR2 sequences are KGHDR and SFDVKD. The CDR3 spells CATSDFGGETQYF. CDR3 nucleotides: TGTGCCACCAGTGATTTCGGGGGAGAGACCCAGTACTTC.

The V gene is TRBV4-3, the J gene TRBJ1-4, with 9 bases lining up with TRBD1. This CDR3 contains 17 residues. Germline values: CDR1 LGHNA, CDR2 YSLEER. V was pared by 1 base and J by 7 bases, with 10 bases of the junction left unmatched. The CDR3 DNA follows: TGCGCCAGCAGCCAAGTGTACTCTTGGGACAGGGTTGAAAAACTGTTTTTT. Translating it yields CASSQVYSWDRVEKLFF.

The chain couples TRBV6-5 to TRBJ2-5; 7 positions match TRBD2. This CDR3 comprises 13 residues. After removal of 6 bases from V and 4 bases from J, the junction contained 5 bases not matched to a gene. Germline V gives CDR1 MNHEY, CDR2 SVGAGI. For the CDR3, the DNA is TGTGCCAGCAGCTCCGTAGCGGGAGAGACCCAGTACTTC. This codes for CASSSVAGETQYF.

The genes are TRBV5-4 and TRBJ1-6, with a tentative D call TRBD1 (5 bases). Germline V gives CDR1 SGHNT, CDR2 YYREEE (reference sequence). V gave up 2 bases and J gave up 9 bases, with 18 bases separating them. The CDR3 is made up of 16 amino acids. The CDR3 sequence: CASSFGARGDPSPLHF. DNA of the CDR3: TGTGCCAGCAGCTTTGGGGCCCGGGGGGATCCTTCACCCCTCCACTTT. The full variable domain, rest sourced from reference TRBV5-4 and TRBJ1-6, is ETGVTQSPTHLIKTRGQQVTLRCSSQSGHNTVSWYQQALGQGPQFIFQYYREEENGRGNFPPRFSGLQFPNYSSELNVNALELDDSALYLCASSFGARGDPSPLHFGNGTRLTVT.

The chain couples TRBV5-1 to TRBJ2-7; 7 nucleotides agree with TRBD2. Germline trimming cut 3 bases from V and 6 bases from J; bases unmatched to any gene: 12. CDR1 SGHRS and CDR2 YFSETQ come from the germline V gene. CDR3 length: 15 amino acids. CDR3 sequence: CASSSSGVPGGEQYF. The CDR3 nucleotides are TGCGCCAGCAGCTCTAGCGGTGTGCCGGGGGGCGAGCAGTACTTC.

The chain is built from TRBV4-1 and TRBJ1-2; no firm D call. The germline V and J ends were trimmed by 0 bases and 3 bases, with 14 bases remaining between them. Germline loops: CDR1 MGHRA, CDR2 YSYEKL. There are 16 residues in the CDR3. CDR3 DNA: TGCGCCAGCAGCCAAGATGGGGAGGGAGGCTACTATGGCTACACCTTC. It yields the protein CASSQDGEGGYYGYTF.

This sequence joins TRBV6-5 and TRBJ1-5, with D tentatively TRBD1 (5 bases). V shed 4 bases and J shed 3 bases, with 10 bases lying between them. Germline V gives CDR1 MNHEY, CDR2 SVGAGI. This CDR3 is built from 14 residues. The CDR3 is CASSFRDSNQPQHF. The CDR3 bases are TGTGCCAGCAGTTTCAGGGATTCCAATCAGCCCCAGCATTTT.

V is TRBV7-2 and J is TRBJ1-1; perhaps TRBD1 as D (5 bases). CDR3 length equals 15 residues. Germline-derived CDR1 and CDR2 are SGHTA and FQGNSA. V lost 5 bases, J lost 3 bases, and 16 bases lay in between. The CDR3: CASSPSAPGDTEAFF. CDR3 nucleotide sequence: TGTGCCAGCAGCCCCTCGGCCCCGGGGGACACTGAAGCTTTCTTT. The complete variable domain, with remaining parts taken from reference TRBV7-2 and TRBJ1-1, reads GAGVSQSPSNKVTEKGKDVELRCDPISGHTALYWYRQSLGQGLEFLIYFQGNSAPDKSGLPSDRFSAERTGGSVSTLTIQRTQQEDSAVYLCASSPSAPGDTEAFFGQGTRLTVV.

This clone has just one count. Here the CDR3 DNA reads TGTGCCAGCAGTTACTCGGGATCAGGGTCATTCTATGGCTACACCTTC. It translates to CASSYSGSGSFYGYTF. The chain uses TRBV6-6 and TRBJ1-2, with a possible D match to TRBD1 (5 bases). The CDR3 contains 16 residues. V dropped 0 bases and J dropped 4 bases, with 15 bases sitting between them. Germline values: CDR1 MNHNY, CDR2 SVGAGI (reference sequence).

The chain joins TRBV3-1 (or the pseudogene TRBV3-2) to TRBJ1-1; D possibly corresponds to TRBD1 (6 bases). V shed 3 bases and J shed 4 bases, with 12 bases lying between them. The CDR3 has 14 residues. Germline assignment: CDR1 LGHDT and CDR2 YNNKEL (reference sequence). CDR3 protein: CASSQGGGFTEAFF. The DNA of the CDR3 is TGTGCCAGCAGCCAGGGAGGGGGATTCACTGAAGCTTTCTTT.

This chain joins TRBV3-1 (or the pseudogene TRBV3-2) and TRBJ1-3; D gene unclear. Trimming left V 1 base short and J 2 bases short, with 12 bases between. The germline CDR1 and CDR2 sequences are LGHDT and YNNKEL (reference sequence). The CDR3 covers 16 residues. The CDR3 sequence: CASSQVGGGTGNTIYF. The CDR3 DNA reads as TGTGCCAGCAGCCAAGTAGGAGGTGGGACTGGAAACACCATATATTTT.

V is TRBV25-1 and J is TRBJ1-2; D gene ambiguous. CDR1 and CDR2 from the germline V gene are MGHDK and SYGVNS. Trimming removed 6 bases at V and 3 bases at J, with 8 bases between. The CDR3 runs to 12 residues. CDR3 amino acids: CASSRFDYGYTF. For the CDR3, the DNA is TGTGCCAGCAGCAGGTTCGACTATGGCTACACCTTC.

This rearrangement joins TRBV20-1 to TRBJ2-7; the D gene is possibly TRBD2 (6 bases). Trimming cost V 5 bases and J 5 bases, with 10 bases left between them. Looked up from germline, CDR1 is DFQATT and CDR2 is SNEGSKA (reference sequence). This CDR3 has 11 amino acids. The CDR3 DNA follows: TGCAGTGCTCGGGCGGGGCACGAGCAGTACTTC. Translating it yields CSARAGHEQYF.

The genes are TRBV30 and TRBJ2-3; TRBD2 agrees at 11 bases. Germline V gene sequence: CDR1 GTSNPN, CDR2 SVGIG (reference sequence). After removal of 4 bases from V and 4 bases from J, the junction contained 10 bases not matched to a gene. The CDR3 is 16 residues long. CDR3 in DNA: TGTGCCTGGAAACAGACTAGCGGGAACTCTCCAGATACGCAGTATTTT. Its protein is CAWKQTSGNSPDTQYF.

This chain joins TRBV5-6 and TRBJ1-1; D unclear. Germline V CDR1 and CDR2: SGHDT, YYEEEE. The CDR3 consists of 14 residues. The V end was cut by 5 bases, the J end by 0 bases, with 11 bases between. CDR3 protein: CASRIEGLNTEAFF. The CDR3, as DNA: TGTGCCAGCAGAATTGAGGGATTGAACACTGAAGCTTTCTTT.

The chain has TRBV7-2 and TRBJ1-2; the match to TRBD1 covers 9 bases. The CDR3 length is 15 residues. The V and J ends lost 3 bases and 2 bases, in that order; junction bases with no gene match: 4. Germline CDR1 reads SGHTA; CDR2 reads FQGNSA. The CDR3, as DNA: TGTGCCAGCAGCTTGAGCGGGACAGGGAACTATGGCTACACCTTC. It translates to CASSLSGTGNYGYTF. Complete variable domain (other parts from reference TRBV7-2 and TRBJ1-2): GAGVSQSPSNKVTEKGKDVELRCDPISGHTALYWYRQSLGQGLEFLIYFQGNSAPDKSGLPSDRFSAERTGGSVSTLTIQRTQQEDSAVYLCASSLSGTGNYGYTFGSGTRLTVV.

The CDR3 here is CASSLNPSGPYEQYF. For the CDR3, the DNA is TGTGCCAGCAGCTTAAACCCAAGCGGTCCCTACGAGCAGTACTTC. V and J are TRBV7-3 and TRBJ2-7, with D possibly matching TRBD2 (5 bases). Per germline, CDR1 SGHTA and CDR2 FQGTGA. This CDR3 is 15 amino acids long. Trimming pared 1 base from V and 2 bases from J, leaving 12 bases between.

The CDR3 sequence is CASSYQGGTDEKLFF. The CDR3 nucleotides are TGTGCCAGTAGTTACCAGGGGGGTACCGATGAAAAACTGTTTTTT. The chain is built from TRBV19 and TRBJ1-4, with 7 bases that match TRBD1. Germline V gene sequence: CDR1 LNHDA, CDR2 SQIVND (reference sequence). The CDR3 loop spans 15 amino acids. V gave up 5 bases and J gave up 6 bases; unmatched junction bases: 9. The variable domain in full, completed from reference TRBV19 and TRBJ1-4, reads DGGITQSPKYLFRKEGQNVTLSCEQNLNHDAMYWYRQDPGQGLRLIYYSQIVNDFQKGDIAEGYSVSREKKESFPLTVTSAQKNPTAFYLCASSYQGGTDEKLFFGSGTQLSVL.

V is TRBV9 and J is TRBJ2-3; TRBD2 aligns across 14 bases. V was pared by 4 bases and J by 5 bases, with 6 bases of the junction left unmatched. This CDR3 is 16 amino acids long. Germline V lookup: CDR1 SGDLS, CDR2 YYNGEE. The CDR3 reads CASSIYGTSGRDTQYF. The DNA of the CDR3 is TGTGCCAGCAGCATATACGGGACTAGCGGGAGAGATACGCAGTATTTT.

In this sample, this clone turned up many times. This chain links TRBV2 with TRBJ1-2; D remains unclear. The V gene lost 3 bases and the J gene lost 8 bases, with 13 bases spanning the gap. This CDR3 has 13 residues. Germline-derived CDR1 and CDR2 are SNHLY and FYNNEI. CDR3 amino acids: CASSESGLRGYTF. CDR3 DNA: TGTGCCAGCAGTGAGAGTGGCCTGCGGGGCTACACCTTC.

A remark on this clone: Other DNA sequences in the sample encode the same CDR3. This chain's CDR3 is CASSLSKLAGSEQFF. The CDR3 DNA is TGTGCCAGCAGTTTATCGAAGCTAGCGGGATCTGAGCAGTTCTTC. This rearrangement joins TRBV27 to TRBJ2-1; the match to TRBD2 covers 9 bases. Germline V gene lookup returns CDR1 MNHEY and CDR2 SMNVEV (reference sequence). V shed 0 bases and J 9 bases; nucleotides not matched to a gene: 6. The CDR3 loop spans 15 amino acids.

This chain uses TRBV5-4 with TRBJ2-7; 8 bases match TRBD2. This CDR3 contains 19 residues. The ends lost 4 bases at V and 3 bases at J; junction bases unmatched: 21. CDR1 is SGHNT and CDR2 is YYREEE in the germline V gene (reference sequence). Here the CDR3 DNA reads TGTGCCAGCAGCCCGCCGGGGGCCAAGCGGGAGCCGCATTTCTACGAGCAGTACTTC. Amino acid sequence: CASSPPGAKREPHFYEQYF.

The chain's CDR3 is CASRTRQGAGNEQFF. CDR3 sequence (DNA): TGTGCCAGCAGGACCCGACAGGGGGCGGGAAATGAGCAGTTCTTC. This chain links TRBV6-6 with TRBJ2-1; 10 bases are shared with TRBD1. The V segment lost 6 bases and the J segment 7 bases; nucleotides outside the gene matches: 9. The CDR3 spans 15 residues. From germline, CDR1 is MNHNY and CDR2 SVGAGI (reference sequence).

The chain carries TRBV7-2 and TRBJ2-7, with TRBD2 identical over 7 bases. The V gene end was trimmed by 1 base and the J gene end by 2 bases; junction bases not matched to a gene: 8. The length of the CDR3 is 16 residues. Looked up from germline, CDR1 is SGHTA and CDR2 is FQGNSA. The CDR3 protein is CASSLVASGGTYEQYF. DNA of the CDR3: TGTGCCAGCAGCTTAGTAGCTAGCGGAGGGACCTACGAGCAGTACTTC. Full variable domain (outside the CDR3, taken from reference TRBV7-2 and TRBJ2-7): GAGVSQSPSNKVTEKGKDVELRCDPISGHTALYWYRQSLGQGLEFLIYFQGNSAPDKSGLPSDRFSAERTGGSVSTLTIQRTQQEDSAVYLCASSLVASGGTYEQYFGPGTRLTVT.

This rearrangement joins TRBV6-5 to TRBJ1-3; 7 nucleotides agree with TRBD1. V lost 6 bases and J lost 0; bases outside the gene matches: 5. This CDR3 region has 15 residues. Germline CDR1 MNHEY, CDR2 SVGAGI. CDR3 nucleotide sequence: TGTGCCAGCAGCCCGGACAGGTACTCTGGAAACACCATATATTTT. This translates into CASSPDRYSGNTIYF.

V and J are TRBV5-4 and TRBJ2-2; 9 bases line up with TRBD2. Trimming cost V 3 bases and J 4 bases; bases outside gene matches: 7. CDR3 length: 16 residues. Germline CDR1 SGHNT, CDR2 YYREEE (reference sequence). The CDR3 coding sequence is TGTGCCAGCAGCTCTATAGCGGGAGACGGCACCGGGGAGCTGTTTTTT. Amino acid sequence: CASSSIAGDGTGELFF.

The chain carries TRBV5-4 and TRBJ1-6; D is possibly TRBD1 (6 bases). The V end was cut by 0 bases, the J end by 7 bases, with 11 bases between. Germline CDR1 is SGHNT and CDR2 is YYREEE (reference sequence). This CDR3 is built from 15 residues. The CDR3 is CASSLGSRGNSPLHF. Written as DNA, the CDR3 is TGTGCCAGCAGCTTGGGGTCAAGGGGGAATTCACCCCTCCACTTT.

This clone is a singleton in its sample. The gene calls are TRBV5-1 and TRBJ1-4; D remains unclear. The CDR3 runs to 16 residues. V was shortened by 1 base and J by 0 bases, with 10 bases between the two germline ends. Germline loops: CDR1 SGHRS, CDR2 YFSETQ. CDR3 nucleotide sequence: TGCGCCAGCAGCTTGTCAGAATTTCCAACTAATGAAAAACTGTTTTTT. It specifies CASSLSEFPTNEKLFF. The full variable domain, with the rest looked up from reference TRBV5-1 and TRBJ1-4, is KAGVTQTPRYLIKTRGQQVTLSCSPISGHRSVSWYQQTPGQGLQFLFEYFSETQRNKGNFPGRFSGRQFSNSRSEMNVSTLELGDSALYLCASSLSEFPTNEKLFFGSGTQLSVL.